The present TCR beta chain was sequenced within a study of blood T cell repertoires in COVID-19. The germline V and J ends were trimmed by 6 bases and 4 bases, with 15 bases remaining between them. CDR1 is LNHDA, CDR2 SQIVND, per germline (reference sequence). The CDR3 is 14 residues long. Authors' analysis steps: Reference gene primer amplification yielded estimated nucleated cell counts. Assay used: immunoSEQ multiplex PCR; TCRdb lists only in-frame clones, some missing. For V, J and clone size, that table is used; D and trimming come from the DNA. The sample holds roughly 500,000 clones; roughly 87% are singletons and the top ten take approximately 0.9%.

This clonotype originated in a young man with COVID-19, enrolled during active disease. The V gene is TRBV19, the J gene TRBJ1-2, with D possibly TRBD1 on 5 matching bases. Sample: peripheral blood. The CDR3 bases are TGTGCCAGTAGGGACATTCTCAAGGGCTATGGCTACACCTTC. It translates to CASRDILKGYGYTF.